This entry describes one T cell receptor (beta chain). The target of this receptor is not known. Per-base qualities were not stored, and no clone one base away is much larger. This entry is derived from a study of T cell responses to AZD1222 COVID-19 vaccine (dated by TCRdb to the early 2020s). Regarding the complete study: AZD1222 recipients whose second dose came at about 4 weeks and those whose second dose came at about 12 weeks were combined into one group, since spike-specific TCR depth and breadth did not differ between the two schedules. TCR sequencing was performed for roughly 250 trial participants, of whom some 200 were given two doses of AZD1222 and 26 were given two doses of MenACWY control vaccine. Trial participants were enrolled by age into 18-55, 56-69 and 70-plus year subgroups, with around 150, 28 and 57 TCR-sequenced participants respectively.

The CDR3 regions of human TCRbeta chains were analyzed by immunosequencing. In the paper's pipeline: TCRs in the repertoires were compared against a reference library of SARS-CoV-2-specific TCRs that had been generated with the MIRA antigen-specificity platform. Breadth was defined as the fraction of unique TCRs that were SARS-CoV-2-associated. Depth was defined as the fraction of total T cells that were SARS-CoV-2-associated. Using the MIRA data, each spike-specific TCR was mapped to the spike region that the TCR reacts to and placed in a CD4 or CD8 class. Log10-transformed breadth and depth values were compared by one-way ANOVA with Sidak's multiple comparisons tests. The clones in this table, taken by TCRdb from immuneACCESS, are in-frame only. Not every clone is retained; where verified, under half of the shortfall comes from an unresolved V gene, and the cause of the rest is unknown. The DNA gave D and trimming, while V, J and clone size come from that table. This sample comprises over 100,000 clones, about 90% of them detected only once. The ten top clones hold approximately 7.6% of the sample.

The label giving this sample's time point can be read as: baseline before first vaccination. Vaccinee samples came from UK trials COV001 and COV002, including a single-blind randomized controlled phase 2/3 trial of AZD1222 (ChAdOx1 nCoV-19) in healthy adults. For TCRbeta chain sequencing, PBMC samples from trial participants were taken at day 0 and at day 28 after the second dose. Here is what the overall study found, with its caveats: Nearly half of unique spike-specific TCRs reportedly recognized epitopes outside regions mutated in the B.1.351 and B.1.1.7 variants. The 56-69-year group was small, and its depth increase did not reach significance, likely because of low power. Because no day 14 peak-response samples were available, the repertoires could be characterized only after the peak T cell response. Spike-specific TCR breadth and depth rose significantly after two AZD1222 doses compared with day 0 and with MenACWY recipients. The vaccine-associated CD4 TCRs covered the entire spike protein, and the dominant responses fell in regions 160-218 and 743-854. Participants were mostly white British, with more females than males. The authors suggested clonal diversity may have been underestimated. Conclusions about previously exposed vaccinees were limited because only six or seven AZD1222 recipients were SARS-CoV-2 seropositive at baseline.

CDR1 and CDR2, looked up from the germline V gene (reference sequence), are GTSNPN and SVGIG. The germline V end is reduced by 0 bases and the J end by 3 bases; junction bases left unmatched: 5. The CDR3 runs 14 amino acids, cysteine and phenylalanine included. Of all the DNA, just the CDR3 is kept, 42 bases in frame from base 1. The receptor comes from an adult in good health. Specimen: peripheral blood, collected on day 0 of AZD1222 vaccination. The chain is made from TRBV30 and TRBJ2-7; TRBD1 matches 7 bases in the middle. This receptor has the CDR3 CAWSVVGTVYEQYF. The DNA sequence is TGTGCCTGGAGTGTGGTCGGGACAGTCTACGAGCAGTACTTC.